One sample yielded the 5 T cell receptor beta chains listed below, sequenced in a study of T cells in Graves' hyperthyroidism and ophthalmopathy. Amplification targeted TCR beta CDR3 regions from RNA transcripts. Using the HTBI primer set, a first-round RT-PCR was run on the TCR CDR3. TCRdb reprocessed the multiplex PCR reads with MiXCR, giving one entry per CDR3 protein. The sample contains 500,000 to 650,000 distinct CDR3 sequences, just under 20% of which appear only once. Source material: blood. The receptors originated from a man aged 35-49 years with Graves' ophthalmopathy.

Comments on this clonotype: Germline is not matched at one junction end, which may reflect a read error. The chain uses TRBV4-1 and TRBJ2-7, with 10 bases lining up with TRBD1. Per germline, CDR1 MGHRA and CDR2 YSYEKL. The CDR3 is made up of 17 amino acids. The CDR3 sequence: CASSQRAGTGDSYKQYF. As DNA, the CDR3 is TGCGCCAGCAGCCAAAGAGCCGGGACAGGGGACTCCTACAAGCAGTACTTC.

This clonotype was seen a handful of times. This rearrangement joins TRBV4-2 to TRBJ2-2, with D perhaps matching TRBD2 (6 bases). This CDR3 is 15 amino acids long. Germline values: CDR1 LGHNA, CDR2 YNFKEQ. The V end lost 4 bases, the J end lost 6 bases, and 15 bases lay between the germline ends. In nucleotides, the CDR3 is TGTGCCAGCAGCCCTGAGGGTCTAGCGCCCGGGGAGCTGTTTTTT. This encodes CASSPEGLAPGELFF.

This clonotype has only a few counts. V is TRBV20-1 and J is TRBJ1-2; 8 bases fit TRBD1. The CDR3 is 12 residues long. Germline loops: CDR1 DFQATT, CDR2 SNEGSKA (reference sequence). Trimming took 4 bases from V and 4 from J; bases not matched to a gene: 2. The CDR3 protein is CSAITGGYGYTF. CDR3 bases: TGCAGTGCTATTACAGGGGGCTATGGCTACACCTTC.

This clonotype was observed many times. This chain connects TRBV28 to TRBJ1-2, with TRBD1 matching over 9 bases. Per germline, CDR1 MDHEN and CDR2 SYDVKM. With V trimmed by 7 bases and J by 8 bases, 8 bases remained unmatched. The CDR3 is 13 amino acids. The CDR3 spells CASTPAGQGGYTF. DNA of the CDR3: TGTGCCAGCACCCCCGCGGGACAGGGCGGCTACACCTTC.

This clonotype was detected ten times or more. This chain connects TRBV7-3 to TRBJ1-1; D not resolved. CDR3 length: 13 amino acids. V was trimmed by 5 bases and J by 2 bases, leaving 9 bases between them. Germline CDR1 reads SGHTA; CDR2 reads FQGTGA. The CDR3 is CASSPGSNTEAFF. CDR3 coding DNA: TGTGCCAGCAGCCCTGGATCAAACACTGAAGCTTTCTTT.